Detailed here is one T cell receptor (beta chain). This clone was counted a single time. The target of this receptor is not known. Base qualities were left out, and no much larger clone turns up one base away. The record originates from a study of cytomegalovirus exposure and HLA in healthy donors (dated by TCRdb to 2016 to 2017). Background for the entire study: According to a later analysis, the roughly 130 validation repertoires were produced on the same platform as the roughly 720 repertoires of the first cohort. To predict cytomegalovirus infection status, the study combined high-throughput TCR immunosequencing, statistical association of individual TCRs with disease status, and machine learning. In addition to the first cohort of approximately 670 subjects, a separate validation cohort of 130 or so different subjects was used. The study aimed to test whether cataloging public T cell receptors could reveal signatures of past pathogen exposure.

The library came from the immunoSEQ multiplex PCR assay. Per the source publication's procedure: A statistical classification framework was built for diagnosing cytomegalovirus status from the catalog of TCR beta chain sequences. TCRdb carries this immuneACCESS record with in-frame sequences only. Its versions omit some clonotypes, under half of them owing to an unresolved V gene in the studies checked, with the rest unexplained. That table supplies the V and J calls and clone size; D and trimming were determined from the DNA. Recorded for this sample are 150,000 to 200,000 clones; approximately 85% of them occurred a single time. Together, the top ten hold around 1.6% of the sample. Separate from the approximately 670-subject first cohort, the validation cohort of 120 subjects was the group to which the donors belonged. The study at large found these results: Of the cluster scores, 85% to 95% were above 0 in a later analysis, which found that TCRs clustered in the first cohort also tended to co-occur in the 120 validation repertoires. Three of the identified cytomegalovirus-associated TCR beta chains were confirmed in vitro to be specific for cytomegalovirus antigens. Across donors, most TCR sequences were observed very rarely, whereas some public TCRs were present in many individuals. It was suggested by the authors that the approach could potentially be generalized to other disease states and immunological phenotypes. A later analysis lacked HLA typing for the validation cohort, so it scored co-occurrence in that cohort across all 120 or so repertoires. The classifier was reported to diagnose cytomegalovirus status with high specificity and sensitivity in both the original cohort and the validation cohort. The study listed 164 TCR beta chains as associated with cytomegalovirus.

Germline trimming amounts to 4 bases on V and 1 base on J, with 9 as the count of junction bases outside the gene matches. For CDR1 and CDR2, the germline V gene lists SGHRS and YFSETQ. The CDR3 sequence holds 16 residues, the cysteine and phenylalanine included. Here the CDR3 DNA is all that survives: 48 bases in frame from base 1. Sequencing used PBMCs. The chain links TRBV5-1 with TRBJ1-1; TRBD1 matches 8 bases in the middle. This clonotype originated in a woman aged 18-29 years in good health and CMV-seronegative. The CDR3 region has the sequence CASSPRTGPGNTEAFF. The sequenced DNA is TGCGCCAGCAGCCCTAGGACAGGGCCGGGGAACACTGAAGCTTTCTTT. With the rest looked up from the reference TRBV5-1 and TRBJ1-1 genes rather than sequenced, the full variable domain is KAGVTQTPRYLIKTRGQQVTLSCSPISGHRSVSWYQQTPGQGLQFLFEYFSETQRNKGNFPGRFSGRQFSNSRSEMNVSTLELGDSALYLCASSPRTGPGNTEAFFGQGTRLTVV.